A single sample gave rise to the 10 T cell receptor beta chains below, sequenced in a study of T cell changes during pregnancy in multiple sclerosis. The assay was immunoSEQ multiplex PCR, and TCRdb's table has in-frame clones only and misses some. This sample has more than 60,000 clones, with more than 85% found just once. Sequencing used CD4+ T cells from peripheral blood mononuclear cells, obtained in the third trimester of pregnancy. Receptors were obtained from a female donor in good health, enrolled as a control in a pregnancy study.

This clone was seen more than once but under ten times. The V call is TRBV29-1, the J call TRBJ1-1, with unresolved D. V was pared by 4 bases and J by 1 base, with 7 bases between. The CDR3 loop spans 12 amino acids. The germline CDR1 and CDR2 sequences are SQVTM and ANQGSEA. The CDR3 reads CSVVRANTEAFF. In DNA form, the CDR3 reads TGCAGCGTTGTGCGGGCGAACACTGAAGCTTTCTTT.

This chain links TRBV2 with TRBJ2-1; 9 bases are shared with TRBD2. CDR3 length: 16 residues. CDR1 is SNHLY, CDR2 FYNNEI, per germline. After removal of 7 bases from V and 8 bases from J, the junction contained 15 bases not matched to a gene. The CDR3 protein is CASKQRGAPLIHEQFF. In DNA form, the CDR3 reads TGTGCCAGCAAGCAGCGGGGGGCCCCTTTGATCCATGAGCAGTTCTTC.

This chain uses TRBV9 with TRBJ2-2; D might be TRBD2 (6 bases). From germline, CDR1 is SGDLS and CDR2 YYNGEE. This CDR3 region has 16 residues. The ends were cut back, 0 bases at V and 1 base at J, with 10 bases in the middle. This CDR3 is CASSVVGGKNTGELFF. The CDR3, as DNA: TGTGCCAGCAGCGTAGTGGGGGGTAAGAACACCGGGGAGCTGTTTTTT.

V and J are TRBV9 and TRBJ2-1; 9 bases map to TRBD2. The J segment lost 13 bases and the V segment lost 2 bases, leaving 13 bases of the junction unmatched. Looked up from germline, CDR1 is SGDLS and CDR2 is YYNGEE. CDR3 length: 15 amino acids. The CDR3 protein is CASSVNPGLAGRQFF. CDR3 bases: TGTGCCAGCAGCGTTAACCCTGGGCTAGCGGGGAGACAGTTCTTC.

V usage is TRBV5-5 and J usage is TRBJ2-7; TRBD1 matches 7 bases. The length of the CDR3 is 14 residues. Losses at the gene ends were 4 bases for V and 4 bases for J; bases not matched to a gene: 8. Germline assignment: CDR1 SGHKS and CDR2 YYEKEE (reference sequence). The CDR3 region has the DNA TGTGCCAGCAGCCCCAGGGACAGCCGGTACGAGCAGTACTTC. This sequence encodes CASSPRDSRYEQYF.

The genes are TRBV4-1 and TRBJ1-2; D possibly corresponds to TRBD1 (5 bases). V gave up 1 base and J gave up 7 bases, with 13 bases separating them. The length of the CDR3 is 14 residues. Germline lookup yields CDR1 MGHRA and CDR2 YSYEKL. The CDR3 nucleotides are TGCGCCAGCAGCCAAGGTTGGCAGGGAACTGGCTACACCTTC. It is translated as CASSQGWQGTGYTF.

The gene calls are TRBV7-2 and TRBJ1-3; D unclear. CDR3 size: 16 residues. Germline loops: CDR1 SGHTA, CDR2 FQGNSA. V lost 5 bases, J lost 3 bases, and 17 bases lay in between. CDR3 sequence: CASSTPGDAFGNTIYF. For the CDR3, the DNA is TGTGCCAGCAGCACCCCCGGGGATGCCTTTGGAAACACCATATATTTT.

This chain links TRBV19 with TRBJ1-2, with 8 positions matching TRBD1. The CDR3 totals 13 residues. Germline-derived CDR1 and CDR2 are LNHDA and SQIVND (reference sequence). V trimming: 3 bases; J trimming: 7 bases; junction bases outside the gene matches: 4. The CDR3 coding sequence is TGTGCCAGTAGTATGAGGACAGGGTCTGGCTACACCTTC. Residues: CASSMRTGSGYTF. Using reference TRBV19 and TRBJ1-2 for the parts outside the CDR3, the full variable domain is DGGITQSPKYLFRKEGQNVTLSCEQNLNHDAMYWYRQDPGQGLRLIYYSQIVNDFQKGDIAEGYSVSREKKESFPLTVTSAQKNPTAFYLCASSMRTGSGYTFGSGTRLTVV.

The V and J genes are TRBV30 and TRBJ2-2; D uncertain. The V end was cut by 3 bases, the J end by 2 bases, with 13 bases between. The CDR3 is made up of 15 amino acids. Looked up from germline, CDR1 is GTSNPN and CDR2 is SVGIG (reference sequence). CDR3 DNA sequence: TGTGCCTGGAGGCGGAGTTATCAAAACACCGGGGAGCTGTTTTTT. Encoded protein: CAWRRSYQNTGELFF.

V and J are TRBV18 and TRBJ1-4; D is ambiguous. V lost 2 bases and J lost 0, with 10 bases in between. This CDR3 spans 16 amino acids. In germline, CDR1 is KGHSH, CDR2 LQKENI. DNA of the CDR3: TGTGCCAGCTCACCAGGCACATCAGCAACTAATGAAAAACTGTTTTTT. Protein product: CASSPGTSATNEKLFF.